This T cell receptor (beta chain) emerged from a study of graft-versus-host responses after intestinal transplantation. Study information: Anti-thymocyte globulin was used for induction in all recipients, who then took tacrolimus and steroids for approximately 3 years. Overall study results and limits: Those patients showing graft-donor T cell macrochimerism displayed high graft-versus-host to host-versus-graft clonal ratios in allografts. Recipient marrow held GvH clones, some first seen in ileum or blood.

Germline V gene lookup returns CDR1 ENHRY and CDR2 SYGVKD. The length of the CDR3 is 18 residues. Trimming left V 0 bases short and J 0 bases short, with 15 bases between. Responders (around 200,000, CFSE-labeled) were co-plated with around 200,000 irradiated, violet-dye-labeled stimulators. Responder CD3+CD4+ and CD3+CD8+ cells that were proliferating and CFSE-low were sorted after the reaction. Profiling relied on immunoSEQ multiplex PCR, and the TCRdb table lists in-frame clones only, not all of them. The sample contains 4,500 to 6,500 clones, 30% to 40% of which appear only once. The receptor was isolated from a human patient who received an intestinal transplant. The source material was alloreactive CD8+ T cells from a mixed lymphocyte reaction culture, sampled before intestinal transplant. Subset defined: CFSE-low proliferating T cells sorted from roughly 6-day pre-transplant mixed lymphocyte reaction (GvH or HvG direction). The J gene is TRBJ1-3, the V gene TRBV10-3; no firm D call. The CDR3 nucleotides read TGTGCCATCAGTGAGTCGAACAGTCCGGTCCCCTCTGGAAACACCATATATTTT. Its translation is CAISESNSPVPSGNTIYF.